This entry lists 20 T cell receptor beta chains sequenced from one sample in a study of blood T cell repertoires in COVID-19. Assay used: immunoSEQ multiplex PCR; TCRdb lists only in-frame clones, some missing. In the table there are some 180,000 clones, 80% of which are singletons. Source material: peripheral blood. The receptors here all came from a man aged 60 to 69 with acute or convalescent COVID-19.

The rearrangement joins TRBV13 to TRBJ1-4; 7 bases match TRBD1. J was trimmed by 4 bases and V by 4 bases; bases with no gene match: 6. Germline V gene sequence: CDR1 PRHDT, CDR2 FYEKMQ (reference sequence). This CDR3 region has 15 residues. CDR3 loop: CASSWGQTVNEKLFF. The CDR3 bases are TGTGCCAGCAGCTGGGGACAGACCGTTAATGAAAAACTGTTTTTT.

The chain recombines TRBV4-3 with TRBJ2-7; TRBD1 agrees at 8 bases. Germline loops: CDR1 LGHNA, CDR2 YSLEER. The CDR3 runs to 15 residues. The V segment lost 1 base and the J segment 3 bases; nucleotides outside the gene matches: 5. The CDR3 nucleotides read TGCGCCAGCAGCCAAGTGGACGGGACAGGCTACGAGCAGTACTTC. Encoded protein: CASSQVDGTGYEQYF.

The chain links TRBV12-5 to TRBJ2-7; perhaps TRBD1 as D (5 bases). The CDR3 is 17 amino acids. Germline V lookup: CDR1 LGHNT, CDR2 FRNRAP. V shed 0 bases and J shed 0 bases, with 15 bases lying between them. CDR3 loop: CASGLVSREGASYEQYF. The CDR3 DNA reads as TGTGCTAGTGGTTTGGTTTCTAGGGAAGGGGCCTCCTACGAGCAGTACTTC.

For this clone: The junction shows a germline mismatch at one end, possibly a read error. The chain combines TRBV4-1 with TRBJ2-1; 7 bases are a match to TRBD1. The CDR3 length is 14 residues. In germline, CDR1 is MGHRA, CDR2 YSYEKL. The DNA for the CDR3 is TGCACCAGCCGGAAGACAGGGTTTGACAATGAGCAGTTCTTC. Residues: CTSRKTGFDNEQFF.

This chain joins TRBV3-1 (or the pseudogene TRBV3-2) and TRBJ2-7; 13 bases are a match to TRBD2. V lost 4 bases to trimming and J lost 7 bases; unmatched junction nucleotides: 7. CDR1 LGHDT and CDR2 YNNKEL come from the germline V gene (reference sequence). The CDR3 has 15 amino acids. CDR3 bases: TGTGCCAGCAGCCCGACGGGACTAGCGGGGAGGGAGCAGTACTTC. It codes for CASSPTGLAGREQYF.

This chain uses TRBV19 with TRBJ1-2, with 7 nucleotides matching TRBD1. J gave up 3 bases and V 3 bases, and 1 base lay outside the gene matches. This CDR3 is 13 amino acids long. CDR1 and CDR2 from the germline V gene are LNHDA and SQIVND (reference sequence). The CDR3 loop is CASSIGTDYGYTF. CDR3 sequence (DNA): TGTGCCAGTAGTATCGGGACAGACTATGGCTACACCTTC.

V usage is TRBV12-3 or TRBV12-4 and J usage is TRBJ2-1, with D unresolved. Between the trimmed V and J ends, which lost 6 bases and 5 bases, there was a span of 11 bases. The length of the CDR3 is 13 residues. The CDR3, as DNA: TGTGCCAGCAGACCCATAGTTGACAATGAGCAGTTCTTC. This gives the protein CASRPIVDNEQFF.

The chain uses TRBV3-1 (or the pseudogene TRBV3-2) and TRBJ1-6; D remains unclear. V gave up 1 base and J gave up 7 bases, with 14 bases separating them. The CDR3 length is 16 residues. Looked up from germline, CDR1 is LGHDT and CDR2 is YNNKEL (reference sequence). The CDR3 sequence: CASSQGDPGNNSPLHF. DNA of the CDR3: TGTGCCAGCAGCCAAGGTGATCCGGGGAACAATTCACCCCTCCACTTT.

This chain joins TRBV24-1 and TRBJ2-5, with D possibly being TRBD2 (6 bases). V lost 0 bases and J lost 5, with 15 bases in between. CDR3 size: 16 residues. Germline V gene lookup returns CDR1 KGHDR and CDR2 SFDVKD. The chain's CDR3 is CATSDLSPGEGETQYF. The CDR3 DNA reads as TGTGCCACCAGTGATTTGTCTCCGGGAGAGGGCGAGACCCAGTACTTC.

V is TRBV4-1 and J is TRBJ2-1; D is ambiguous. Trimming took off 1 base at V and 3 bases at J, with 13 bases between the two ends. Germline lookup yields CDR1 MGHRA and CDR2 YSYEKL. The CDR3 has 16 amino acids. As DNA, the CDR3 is TGCGCCAGCAGCCAAGTTGTCACGAAACTCTACAATGAGCAGTTCTTC. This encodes CASSQVVTKLYNEQFF.

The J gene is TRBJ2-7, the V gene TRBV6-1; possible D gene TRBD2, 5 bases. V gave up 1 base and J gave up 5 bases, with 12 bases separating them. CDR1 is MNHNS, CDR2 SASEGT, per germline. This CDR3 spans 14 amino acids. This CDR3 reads CASSEGGTRNEQYF. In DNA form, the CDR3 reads TGTGCCAGCAGTGAAGGGGGTACTAGGAACGAGCAGTACTTC.

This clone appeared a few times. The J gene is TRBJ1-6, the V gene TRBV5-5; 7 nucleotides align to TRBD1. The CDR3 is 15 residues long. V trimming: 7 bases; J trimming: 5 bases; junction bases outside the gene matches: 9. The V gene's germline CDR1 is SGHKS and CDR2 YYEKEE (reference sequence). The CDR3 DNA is TGTGCCAGCCTAAGGGACAGCCCTAATAATTCACCCCTCCACTTT. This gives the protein CASLRDSPNNSPLHF.

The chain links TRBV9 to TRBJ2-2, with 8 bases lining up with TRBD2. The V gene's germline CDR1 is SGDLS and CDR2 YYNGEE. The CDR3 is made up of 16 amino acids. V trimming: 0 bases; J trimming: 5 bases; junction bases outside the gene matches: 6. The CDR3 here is CASSVGPSGLTGELFF. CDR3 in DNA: TGTGCCAGCAGCGTAGGGCCTAGCGGGCTGACCGGGGAGCTGTTTTTT.

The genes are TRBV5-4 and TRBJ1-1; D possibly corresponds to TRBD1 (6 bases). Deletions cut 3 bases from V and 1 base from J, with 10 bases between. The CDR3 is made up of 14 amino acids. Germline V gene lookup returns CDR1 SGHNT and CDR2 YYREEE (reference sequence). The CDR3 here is CASSSDSTNTEAFF. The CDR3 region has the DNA TGTGCCAGCAGCTCGGACAGCACGAACACTGAAGCTTTCTTT.

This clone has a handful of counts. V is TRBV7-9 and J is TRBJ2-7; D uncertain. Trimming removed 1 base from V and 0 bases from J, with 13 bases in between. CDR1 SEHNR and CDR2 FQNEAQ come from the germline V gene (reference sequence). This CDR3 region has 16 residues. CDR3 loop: CASSLGRHLSSYEQYF. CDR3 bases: TGTGCCAGCAGCTTAGGTAGACATCTGAGCTCCTACGAGCAGTACTTC.

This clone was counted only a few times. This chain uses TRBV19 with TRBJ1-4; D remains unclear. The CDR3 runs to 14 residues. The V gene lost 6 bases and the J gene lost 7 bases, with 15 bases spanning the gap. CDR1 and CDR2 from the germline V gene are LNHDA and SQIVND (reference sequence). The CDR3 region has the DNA TGTGCCAGTAGGACGCTCGTCGGCGGTGAAAAACTGTTTTTT. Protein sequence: CASRTLVGGEKLFF.

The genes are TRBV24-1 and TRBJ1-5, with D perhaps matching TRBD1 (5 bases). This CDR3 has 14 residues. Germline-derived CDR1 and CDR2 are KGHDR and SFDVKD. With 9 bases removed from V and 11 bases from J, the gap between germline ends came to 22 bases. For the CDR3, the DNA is TGTGCCACCCAGTCCGGGACGCCGCCGGGAGCCCAGCATTTT. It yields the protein CATQSGTPPGAQHF.

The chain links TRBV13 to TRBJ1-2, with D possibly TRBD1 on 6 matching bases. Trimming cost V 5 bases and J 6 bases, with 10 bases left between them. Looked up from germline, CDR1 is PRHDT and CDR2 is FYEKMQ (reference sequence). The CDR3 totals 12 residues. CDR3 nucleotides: TGTGCCAGCAGCCCTCGGGACAATGGCTACACCTTC. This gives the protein CASSPRDNGYTF.

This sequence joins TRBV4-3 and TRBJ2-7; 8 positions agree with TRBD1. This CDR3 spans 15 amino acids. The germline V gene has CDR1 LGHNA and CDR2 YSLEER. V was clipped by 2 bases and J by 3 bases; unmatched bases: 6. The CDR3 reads CASSQRVQGGYEQYF. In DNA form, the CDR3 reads TGCGCCAGCAGCCAACGAGTACAGGGGGGCTACGAGCAGTACTTC.

The CDR3 region is CASSNGLLIHTDTQYF. CDR3 nucleotides: TGTGCCAGCAGCAACGGACTATTGATTCACACAGATACGCAGTATTTT. This chain links TRBV11-1 with TRBJ2-3, with D possibly TRBD2 on 6 matching bases. The CDR3 consists of 16 residues. V gave up 5 bases and J gave up 2 bases, with 17 bases separating them. CDR1 SGHAT and CDR2 FQDESV come from the germline V gene (reference sequence). The variable domain in full, completed from reference TRBV11-1 and TRBJ2-3, reads EAEVAQSPRYKITEKSQAVAFWCDPISGHATLYWYRQILGQGPELLVQFQDESVVDDSQLPKDRFSAERLKGVDSTLKIQPAELGDSAMYLCASSNGLLIHTDTQYFGPGTRLTVL.